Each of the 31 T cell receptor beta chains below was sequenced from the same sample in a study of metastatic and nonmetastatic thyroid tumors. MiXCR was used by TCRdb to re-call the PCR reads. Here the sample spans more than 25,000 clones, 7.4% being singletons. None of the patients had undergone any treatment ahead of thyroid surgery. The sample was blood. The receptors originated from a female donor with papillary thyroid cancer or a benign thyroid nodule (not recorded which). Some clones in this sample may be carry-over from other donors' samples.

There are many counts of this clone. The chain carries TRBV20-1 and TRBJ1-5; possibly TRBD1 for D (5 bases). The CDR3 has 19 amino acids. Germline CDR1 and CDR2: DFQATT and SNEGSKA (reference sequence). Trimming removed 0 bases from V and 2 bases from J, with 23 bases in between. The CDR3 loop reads CSARDSQSRVLVGNQPQHF. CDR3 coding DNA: TGCAGTGCTAGAGACTCCCAAAGCAGGGTCTTAGTCGGCAATCAGCCCCAGCATTTT.

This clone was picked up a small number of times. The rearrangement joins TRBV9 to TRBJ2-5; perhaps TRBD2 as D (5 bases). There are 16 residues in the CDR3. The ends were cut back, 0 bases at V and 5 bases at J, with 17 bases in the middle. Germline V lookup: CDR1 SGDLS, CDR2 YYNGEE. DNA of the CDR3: TGTGCCAGCAGCGTAGAGGTAGCGAGTATGGGGGAGACCCAGTACTTC. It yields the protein CASSVEVASMGETQYF.

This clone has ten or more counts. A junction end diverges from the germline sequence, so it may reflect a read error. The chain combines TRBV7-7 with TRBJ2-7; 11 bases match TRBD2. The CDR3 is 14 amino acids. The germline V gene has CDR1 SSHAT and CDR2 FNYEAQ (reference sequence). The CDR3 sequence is CASSPGLAGGEQYF. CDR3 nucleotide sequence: TGTGCTAGCAGTCCGGGGTTAGCGGGAGGGGAGCAGTACTTC.

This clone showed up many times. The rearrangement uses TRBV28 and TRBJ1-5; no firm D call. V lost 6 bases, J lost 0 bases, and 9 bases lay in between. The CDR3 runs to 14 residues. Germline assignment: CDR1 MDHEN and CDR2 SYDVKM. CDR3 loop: CASRKSISNQPQHF. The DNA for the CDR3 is TGTGCCAGCAGAAAATCGATTAGCAATCAGCCCCAGCATTTT.

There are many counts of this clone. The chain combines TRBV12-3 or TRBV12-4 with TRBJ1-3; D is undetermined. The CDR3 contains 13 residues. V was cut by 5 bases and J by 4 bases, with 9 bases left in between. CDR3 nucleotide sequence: TGTGCCAGCAGTGAGGGTTACGGAAACACCATATATTTT. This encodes CASSEGYGNTIYF.

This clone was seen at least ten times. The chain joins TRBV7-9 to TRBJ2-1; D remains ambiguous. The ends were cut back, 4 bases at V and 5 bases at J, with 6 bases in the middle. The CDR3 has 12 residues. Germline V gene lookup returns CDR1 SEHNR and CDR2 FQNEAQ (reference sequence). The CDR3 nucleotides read TGTGCCAGCAGCTCCGGTCACAATGAGCAGTTCTTC. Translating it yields CASSSGHNEQFF.

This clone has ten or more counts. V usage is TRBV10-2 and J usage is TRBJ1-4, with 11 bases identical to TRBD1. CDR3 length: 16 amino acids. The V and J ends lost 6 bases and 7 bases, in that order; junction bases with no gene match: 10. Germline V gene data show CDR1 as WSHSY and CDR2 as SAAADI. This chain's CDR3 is CASSTRGQGAREKLFF. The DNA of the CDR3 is TGCGCCAGCAGCACCCGTGGACAGGGGGCGCGTGAAAAACTGTTTTTT.

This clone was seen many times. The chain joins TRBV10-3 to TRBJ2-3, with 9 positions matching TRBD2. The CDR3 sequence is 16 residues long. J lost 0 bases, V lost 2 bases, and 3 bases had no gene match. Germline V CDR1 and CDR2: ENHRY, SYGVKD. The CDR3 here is CAISEGLAGSTDTQYF. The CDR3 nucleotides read TGTGCCATCAGTGAGGGCCTAGCGGGGAGCACAGATACGCAGTATTTT.

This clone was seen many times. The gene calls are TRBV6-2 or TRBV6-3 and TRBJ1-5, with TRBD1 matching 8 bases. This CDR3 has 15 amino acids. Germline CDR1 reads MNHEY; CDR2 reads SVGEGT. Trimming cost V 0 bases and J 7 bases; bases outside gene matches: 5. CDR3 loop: CASSYSTGGGQPQHF. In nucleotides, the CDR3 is TGTGCCAGCAGTTACTCTACAGGGGGAGGACAGCCCCAGCATTTT.

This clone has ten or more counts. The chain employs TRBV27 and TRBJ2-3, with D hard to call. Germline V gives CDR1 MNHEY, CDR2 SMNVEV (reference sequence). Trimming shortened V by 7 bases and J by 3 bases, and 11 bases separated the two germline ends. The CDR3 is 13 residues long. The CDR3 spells CASILLGTDTQYF. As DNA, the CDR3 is TGTGCCAGCATCCTTCTGGGAACAGATACGCAGTATTTT.

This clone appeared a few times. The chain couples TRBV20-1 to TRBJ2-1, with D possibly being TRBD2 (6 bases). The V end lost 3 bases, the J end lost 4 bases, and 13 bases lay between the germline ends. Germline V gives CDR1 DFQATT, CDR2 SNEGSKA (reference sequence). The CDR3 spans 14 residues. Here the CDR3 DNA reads TGCAGTGCTAGCTCAAGCGGGCCTTACAATGAGCAGTTCTTC. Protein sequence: CSASSSGPYNEQFF.

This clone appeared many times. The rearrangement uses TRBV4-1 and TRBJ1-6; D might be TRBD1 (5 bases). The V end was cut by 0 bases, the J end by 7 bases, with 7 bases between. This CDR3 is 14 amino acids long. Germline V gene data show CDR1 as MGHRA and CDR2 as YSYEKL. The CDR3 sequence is CASSQDGGNSPLHF. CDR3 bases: TGCGCCAGCAGCCAAGACGGGGGGAATTCACCCCTCCACTTT.

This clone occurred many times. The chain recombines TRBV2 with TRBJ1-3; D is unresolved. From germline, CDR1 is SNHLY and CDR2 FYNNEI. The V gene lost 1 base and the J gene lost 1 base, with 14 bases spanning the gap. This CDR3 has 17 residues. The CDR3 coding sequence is TGTGCCAGCAGTGAAGTTTTGGGCTACAATTCTGGAAACACCATATATTTT. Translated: CASSEVLGYNSGNTIYF. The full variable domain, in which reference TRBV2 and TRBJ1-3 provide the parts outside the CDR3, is EPEVTQTPSHQVTQMGQEVILRCVPISNHLYFYWYRQILGQKVEFLVSFYNNEISEKSEIFDDQFSVERPDGSNFTLKIRSTKLEDSAMYFCASSEVLGYNSGNTIYFGEGSWLTVV.

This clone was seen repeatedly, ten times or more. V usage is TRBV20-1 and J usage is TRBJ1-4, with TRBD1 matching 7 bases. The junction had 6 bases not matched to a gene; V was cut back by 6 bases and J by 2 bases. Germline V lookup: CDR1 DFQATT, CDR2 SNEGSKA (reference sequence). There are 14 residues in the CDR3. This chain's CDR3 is CSAPRGGTNEKLFF. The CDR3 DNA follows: TGCAGTGCCCCGAGAGGGGGCACTAATGAAAAACTGTTTTTT.

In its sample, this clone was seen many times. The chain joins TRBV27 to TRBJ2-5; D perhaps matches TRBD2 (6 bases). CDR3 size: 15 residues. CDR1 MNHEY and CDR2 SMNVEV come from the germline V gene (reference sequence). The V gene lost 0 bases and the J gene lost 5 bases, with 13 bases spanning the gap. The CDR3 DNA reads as TGTGCCAGCAGTTTATCGGGCGGGAATTGGGAGACCCAGTACTTC. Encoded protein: CASSLSGGNWETQYF.

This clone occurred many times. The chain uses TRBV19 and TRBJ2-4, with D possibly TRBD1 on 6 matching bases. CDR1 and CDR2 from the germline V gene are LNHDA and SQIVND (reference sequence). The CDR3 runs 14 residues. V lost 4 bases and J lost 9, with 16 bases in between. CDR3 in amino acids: CASSTSRQASIQYF. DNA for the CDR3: TGTGCCAGTAGTACATCGCGACAGGCGTCCATTCAGTACTTC.

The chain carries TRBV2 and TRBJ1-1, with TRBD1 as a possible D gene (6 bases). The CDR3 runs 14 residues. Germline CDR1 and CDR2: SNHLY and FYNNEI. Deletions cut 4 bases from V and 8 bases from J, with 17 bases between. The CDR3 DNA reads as TGTGCCAGCAGTGGGATGACAGGCTACCCAGAAGCTTTCTTT. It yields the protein CASSGMTGYPEAFF. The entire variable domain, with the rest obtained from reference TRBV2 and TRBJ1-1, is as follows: EPEVTQTPSHQVTQMGQEVILRCVPISNHLYFYWYRQILGQKVEFLVSFYNNEISEKSEIFDDQFSVERPDGSNFTLKIRSTKLEDSAMYFCASSGMTGYPEAFFGQGTRLTVV.

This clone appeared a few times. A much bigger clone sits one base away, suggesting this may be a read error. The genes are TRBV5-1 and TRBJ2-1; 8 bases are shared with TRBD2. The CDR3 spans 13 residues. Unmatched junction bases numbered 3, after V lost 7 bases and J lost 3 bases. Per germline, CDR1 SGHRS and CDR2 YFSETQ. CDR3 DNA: TGCGCCAGCCAGGGACTAGTCTACAATGAGCAGTTCTTC. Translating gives CASQGLVYNEQFF.

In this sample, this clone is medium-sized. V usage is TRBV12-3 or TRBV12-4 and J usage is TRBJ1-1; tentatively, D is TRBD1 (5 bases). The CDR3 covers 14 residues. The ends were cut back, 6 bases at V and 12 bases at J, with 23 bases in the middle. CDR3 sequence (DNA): TGTGCCAGCAGCCCAGATGGTGGGAGGGGTTGGTCTTTCTTT. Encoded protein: CASSPDGGRGWSFF.

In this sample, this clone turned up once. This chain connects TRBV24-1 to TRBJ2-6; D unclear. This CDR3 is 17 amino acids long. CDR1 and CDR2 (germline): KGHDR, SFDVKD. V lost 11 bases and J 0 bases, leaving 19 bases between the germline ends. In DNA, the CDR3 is TGTGCCAGCAGGACGGACGGCAGATTCTCTGGGGCCAACGTCCTGACTTTC. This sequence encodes CASRTDGRFSGANVLTF.

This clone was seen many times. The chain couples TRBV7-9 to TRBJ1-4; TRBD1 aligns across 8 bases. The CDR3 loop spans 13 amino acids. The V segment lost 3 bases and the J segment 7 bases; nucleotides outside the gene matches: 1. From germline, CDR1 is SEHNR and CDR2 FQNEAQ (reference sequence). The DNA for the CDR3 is TGTGCCAGCAGCTTCGGACAGGGTGAAAAACTGTTTTTT. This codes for CASSFGQGEKLFF.

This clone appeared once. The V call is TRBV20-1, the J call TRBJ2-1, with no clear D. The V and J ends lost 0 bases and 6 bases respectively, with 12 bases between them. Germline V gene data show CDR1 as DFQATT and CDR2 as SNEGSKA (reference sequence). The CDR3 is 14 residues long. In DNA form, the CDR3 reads TGCAGTGCTAGAGATCCTAGACTCTCCAATGAGCAGTTCTTC. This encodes CSARDPRLSNEQFF.

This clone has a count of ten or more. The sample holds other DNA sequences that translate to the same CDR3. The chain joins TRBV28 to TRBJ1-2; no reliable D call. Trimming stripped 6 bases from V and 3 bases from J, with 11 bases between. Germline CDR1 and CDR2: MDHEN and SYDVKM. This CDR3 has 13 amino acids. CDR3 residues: CASRPTVYYGYTF. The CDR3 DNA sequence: TGTGCCAGCAGGCCTACAGTCTACTATGGCTACACCTTC.

The CDR3, as DNA: TGCGCCAGCAGCCAAGAAGACCGGATCAACTATGGCTACACCTTC. This encodes CASSQEDRINYGYTF. This rearrangement joins TRBV4-1 to TRBJ1-2; D gene ambiguous. V lost 0 bases, J lost 2 bases, and 10 bases lay in between. This CDR3 region has 15 residues. The germline gives CDR1 MGHRA, CDR2 YSYEKL.

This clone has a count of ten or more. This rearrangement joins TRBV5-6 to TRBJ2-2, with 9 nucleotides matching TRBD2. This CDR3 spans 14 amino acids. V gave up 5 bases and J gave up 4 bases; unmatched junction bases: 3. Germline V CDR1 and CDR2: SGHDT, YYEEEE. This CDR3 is CASRTSGLTGELFF. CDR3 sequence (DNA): TGTGCCAGCAGGACTAGCGGCCTCACCGGGGAGCTGTTTTTT.

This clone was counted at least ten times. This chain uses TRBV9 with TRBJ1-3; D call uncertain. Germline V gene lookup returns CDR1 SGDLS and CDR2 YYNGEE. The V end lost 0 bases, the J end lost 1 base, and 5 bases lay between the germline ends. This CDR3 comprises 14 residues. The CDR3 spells CASSVESSGNTIYF. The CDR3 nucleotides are TGTGCCAGCAGCGTAGAGAGTTCTGGAAACACCATATATTTT.

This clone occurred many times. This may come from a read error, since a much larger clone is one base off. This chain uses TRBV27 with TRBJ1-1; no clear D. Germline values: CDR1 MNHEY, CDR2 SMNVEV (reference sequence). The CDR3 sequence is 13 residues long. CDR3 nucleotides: TGTGCCGGCAGTTTCGCGGTGAACACTGAAGCTTTCTTT. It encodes CAGSFAVNTEAFF.

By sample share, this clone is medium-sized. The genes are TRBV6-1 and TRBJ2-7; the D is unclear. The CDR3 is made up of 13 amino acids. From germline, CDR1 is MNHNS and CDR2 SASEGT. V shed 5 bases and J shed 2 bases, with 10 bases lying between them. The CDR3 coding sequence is TGTGCCAGCAGTATAGGGATGGCCTACGAGCAGTACTTC. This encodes CASSIGMAYEQYF.

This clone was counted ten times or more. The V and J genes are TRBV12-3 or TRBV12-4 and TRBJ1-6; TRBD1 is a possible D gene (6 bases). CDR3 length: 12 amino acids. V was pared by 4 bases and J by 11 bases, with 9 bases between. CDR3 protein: CASSSQGTPLHF. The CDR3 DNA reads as TGTGCCAGCAGTTCACAGGGAACACCCCTCCACTTT.

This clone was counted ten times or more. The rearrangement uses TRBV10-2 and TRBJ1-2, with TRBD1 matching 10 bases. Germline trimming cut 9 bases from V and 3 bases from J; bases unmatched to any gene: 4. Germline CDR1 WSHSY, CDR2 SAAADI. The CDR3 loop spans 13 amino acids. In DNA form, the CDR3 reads TGCGCCAGTTCCGGGACAGGGGACTATGGCTACACCTTC. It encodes CASSGTGDYGYTF.

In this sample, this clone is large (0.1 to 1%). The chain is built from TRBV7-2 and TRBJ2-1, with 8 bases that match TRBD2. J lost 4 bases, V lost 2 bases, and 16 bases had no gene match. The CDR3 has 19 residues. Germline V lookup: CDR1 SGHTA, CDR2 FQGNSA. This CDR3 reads CASSLFPPSSGSTYNEQFF. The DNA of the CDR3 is TGTGCCAGCAGCTTATTTCCCCCTTCGAGCGGGAGTACGTACAATGAGCAGTTCTTC.